One sample yielded the 8 T cell receptor beta chains listed below, sequenced in a study of shared clonotypes between healthy human individuals. Repertoires were generated with immunoSEQ multiplex PCR, while TCRdb's copy carries only in-frame clones and drops some. The data contain approximately 2,200,000 clones, 85% to 95% of them seen just once; the ten biggest clones take up under 2%. CD45RO-negative, CCR7-positively selected cells formed the naive CD8 fraction, excluding terminally differentiated effector memory CD45RA+ cells. The specimen sequenced was naive CD8+ T cells from PBMCs. These receptors originate from a man younger than 30 in good health. Some clones in this sample may be carry-over from other donors' samples.

This chain links TRBV7-9 with TRBJ2-5, with TRBD2 matching over 14 bases. Germline values: CDR1 SEHNR, CDR2 FQNEAQ (reference sequence). Trimming removed 6 bases from V and 3 bases from J; junction bases left unmatched: 6. The length of the CDR3 is 16 residues. The CDR3 sequence: CASRPPGLAGEETQYF. The CDR3 DNA sequence: TGTGCCAGCAGACCTCCGGGACTAGCGGGAGAAGAGACCCAGTACTTC.

The chain combines TRBV4-1 with TRBJ2-2; 7 bases align to TRBD1. Germline V gene lookup returns CDR1 MGHRA and CDR2 YSYEKL. Losses at the gene ends were 1 base for V and 6 bases for J; bases not matched to a gene: 11. The CDR3 is made up of 17 amino acids. CDR3 DNA sequence: TGCGCCAGCAGCCAAGGCTTATCGACAGGGAGAGCCGGGGAGCTGTTTTTT. Protein: CASSQGLSTGRAGELFF.

The V call is TRBV4-2, the J call TRBJ2-7; possibly TRBD2 for D (5 bases). The germline V gene encodes CDR1 LGHNA and CDR2 YNFKEQ. The CDR3 is made up of 15 amino acids. Trimming took 1 base from V and 5 from J, leaving 15 bases between them. CDR3: CASSQVLIFGNEQYF. The DNA of the CDR3 is TGTGCCAGCAGCCAAGTGTTAATCTTCGGGAACGAGCAGTACTTC.

Only one count was recorded for this clone. The V and J genes are TRBV19 and TRBJ2-5, with 10 bases aligning to TRBD1. The CDR3 is made up of 15 amino acids. The J segment lost 5 bases and the V segment lost 8 bases, leaving 11 bases of the junction unmatched. Per germline, CDR1 LNHDA and CDR2 SQIVND (reference sequence). The CDR3 sequence: CASSFDRGLGETQYF. For the CDR3, the DNA is TGTGCCAGTTCCTTCGACAGGGGGCTTGGGGAGACCCAGTACTTC.

The V and J genes are TRBV4-3 and TRBJ2-4; D gene uncertain. The V gene's germline CDR1 is LGHNA and CDR2 YSLEER. The CDR3 is made up of 17 amino acids. Trimming pared 4 bases from V and 1 base from J, leaving 17 bases between. The CDR3 here is CASSLWPSSVAKNIQYF. The DNA of the CDR3 is TGCGCCAGCAGCCTTTGGCCCTCGTCAGTCGCCAAAAACATTCAGTACTTC.

V and J are TRBV4-1 and TRBJ1-1, with D possibly being TRBD1 (5 bases). There are 16 residues in the CDR3. The V end was cut by 0 bases, the J end by 0 bases, with 11 bases between. Germline lookup yields CDR1 MGHRA and CDR2 YSYEKL. The CDR3 here is CASSQDKAGMNTEAFF. The CDR3 DNA sequence: TGCGCCAGCAGCCAAGATAAGGCAGGGATGAACACTGAAGCTTTCTTT.

This clone was counted a single time. The chain links TRBV13 to TRBJ2-1; D perhaps matches TRBD2 (7 bases). The germline CDR1 and CDR2 sequences are PRHDT and FYEKMQ (reference sequence). The CDR3 contains 14 residues. Trimming shortened V by 8 bases and J by 5 bases, and 16 bases separated the two germline ends. CDR3: CASHRGAIDNEQFF. The CDR3 DNA reads as TGTGCCAGCCATCGGGGGGCTATCGACAATGAGCAGTTCTTC.

CDR3 sequence: CASSPSRWGTDTQYF. The CDR3 DNA is TGTGCCAGTAGCCCATCTAGGTGGGGCACAGATACGCAGTATTTT. V is TRBV19 and J is TRBJ2-3; no reliable D call. CDR1 is LNHDA and CDR2 is SQIVND in the germline V gene (reference sequence). The V end was cut by 6 bases, the J end by 1 base, with 14 bases between. The CDR3 extends over 15 amino acids.